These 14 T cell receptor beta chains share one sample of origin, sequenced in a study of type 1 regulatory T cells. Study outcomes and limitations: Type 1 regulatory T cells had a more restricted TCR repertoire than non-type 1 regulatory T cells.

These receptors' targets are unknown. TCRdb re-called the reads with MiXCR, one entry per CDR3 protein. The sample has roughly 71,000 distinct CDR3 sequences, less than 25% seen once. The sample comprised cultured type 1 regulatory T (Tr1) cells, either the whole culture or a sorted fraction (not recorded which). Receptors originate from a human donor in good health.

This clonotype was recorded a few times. DNA of the CDR3: TGTGCCAGCACCGTGGACAGCAATTCACCCCTCCACTTT. It specifies CASTVDSNSPLHF. The chain carries TRBV6-5 and TRBJ1-6; tentatively, D is TRBD1 (6 bases). The length of the CDR3 is 13 residues. V lost 7 bases and J lost 7, with 11 bases in between. Germline-derived CDR1 and CDR2 are MNHEY and SVGAGI.

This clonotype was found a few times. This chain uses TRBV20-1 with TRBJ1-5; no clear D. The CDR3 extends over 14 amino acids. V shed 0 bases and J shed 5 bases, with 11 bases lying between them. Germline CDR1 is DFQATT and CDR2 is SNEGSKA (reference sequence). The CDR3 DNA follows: TGCAGTGCTAGAGATGGTGGGTATGATCAGCCCCAGCATTTT. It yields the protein CSARDGGYDQPQHF.

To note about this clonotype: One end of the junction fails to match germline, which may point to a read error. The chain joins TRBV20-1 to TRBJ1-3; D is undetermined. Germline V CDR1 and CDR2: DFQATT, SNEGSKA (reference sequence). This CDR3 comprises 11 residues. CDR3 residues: CGASVGNTIYF. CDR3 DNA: TGCGGTGCTAGTGTGGGAAACACCATATATTTT.

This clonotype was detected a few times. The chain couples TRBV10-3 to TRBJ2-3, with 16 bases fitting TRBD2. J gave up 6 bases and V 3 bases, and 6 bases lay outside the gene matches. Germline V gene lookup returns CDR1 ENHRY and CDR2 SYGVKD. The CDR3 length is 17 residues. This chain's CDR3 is CAISDGTSGRAIDTQYF. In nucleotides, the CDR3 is TGTGCCATCAGTGATGGGACTAGCGGGAGGGCCATCGATACGCAGTATTTT.

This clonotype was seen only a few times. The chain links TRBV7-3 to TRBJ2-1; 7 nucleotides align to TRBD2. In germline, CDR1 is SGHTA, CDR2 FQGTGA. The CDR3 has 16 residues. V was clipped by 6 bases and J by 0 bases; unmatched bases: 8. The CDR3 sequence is CASSTSWTSSYNEQFF. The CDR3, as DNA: TGTGCCAGCAGTACTAGCTGGACTAGCTCCTACAATGAGCAGTTCTTC.

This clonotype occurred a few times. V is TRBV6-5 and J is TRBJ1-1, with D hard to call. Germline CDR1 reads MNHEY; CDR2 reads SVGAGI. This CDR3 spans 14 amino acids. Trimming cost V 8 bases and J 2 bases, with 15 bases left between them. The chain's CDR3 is CASGLAAFNTEAFF. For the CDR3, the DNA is TGTGCCAGCGGGTTGGCAGCCTTTAACACTGAAGCTTTCTTT.

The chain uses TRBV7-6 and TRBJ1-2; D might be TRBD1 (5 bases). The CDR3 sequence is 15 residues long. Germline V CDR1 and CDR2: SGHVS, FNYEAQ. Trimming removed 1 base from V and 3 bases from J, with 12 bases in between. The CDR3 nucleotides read TGTGCCAGCAGCTTAGATCCTAGGGGCGACTATGGCTACACCTTC. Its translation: CASSLDPRGDYGYTF.

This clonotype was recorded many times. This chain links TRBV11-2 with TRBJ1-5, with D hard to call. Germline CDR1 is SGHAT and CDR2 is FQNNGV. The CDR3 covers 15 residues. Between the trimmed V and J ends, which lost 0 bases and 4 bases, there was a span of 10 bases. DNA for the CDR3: TGTGCCAGCAGCTTAGATCGAGACCTAAATCAGCCCCAGCATTTT. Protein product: CASSLDRDLNQPQHF.

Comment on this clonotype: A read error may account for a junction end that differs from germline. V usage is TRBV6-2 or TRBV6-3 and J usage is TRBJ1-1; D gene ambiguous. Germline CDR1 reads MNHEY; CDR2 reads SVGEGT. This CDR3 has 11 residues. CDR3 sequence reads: CASSYSGWLSF. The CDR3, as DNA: TGTGCCAGCAGTTACTCCGGGTGGCTGAGCTTT.

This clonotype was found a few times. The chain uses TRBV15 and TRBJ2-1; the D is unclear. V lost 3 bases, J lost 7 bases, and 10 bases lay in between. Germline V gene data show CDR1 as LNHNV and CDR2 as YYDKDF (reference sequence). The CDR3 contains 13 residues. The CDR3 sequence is CATSSLKHNEQFF. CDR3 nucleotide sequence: TGTGCCACCAGCAGCTTAAAACATAATGAGCAGTTCTTC.

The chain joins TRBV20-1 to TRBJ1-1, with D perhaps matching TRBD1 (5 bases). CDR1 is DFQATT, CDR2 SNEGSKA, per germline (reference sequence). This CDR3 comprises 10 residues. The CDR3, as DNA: TGCAGGGCGGGACGGGGAAGAGCTTTCTTT. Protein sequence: CRAGRGRAFF.

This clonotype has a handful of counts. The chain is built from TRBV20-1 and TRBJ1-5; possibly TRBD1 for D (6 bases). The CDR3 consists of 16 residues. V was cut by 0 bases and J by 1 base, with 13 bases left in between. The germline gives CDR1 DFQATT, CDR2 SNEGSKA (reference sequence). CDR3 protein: CSAREGAGWSNQPQHF. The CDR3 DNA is TGCAGTGCTAGAGAGGGGGCAGGGTGGAGCAATCAGCCCCAGCATTTT.

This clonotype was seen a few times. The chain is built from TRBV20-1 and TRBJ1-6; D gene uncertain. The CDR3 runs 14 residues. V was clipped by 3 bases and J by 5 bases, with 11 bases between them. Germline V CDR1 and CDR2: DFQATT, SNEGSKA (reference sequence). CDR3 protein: CSARDLRNNSPLHF. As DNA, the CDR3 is TGCAGTGCTAGGGACTTACGGAATAATTCACCCCTCCACTTT.

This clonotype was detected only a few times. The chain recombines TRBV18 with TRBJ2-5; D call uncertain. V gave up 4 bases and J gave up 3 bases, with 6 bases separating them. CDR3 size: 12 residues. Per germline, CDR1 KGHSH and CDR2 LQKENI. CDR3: CASSLTKETQYF. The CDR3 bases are TGTGCCAGCTCACTAACTAAAGAGACCCAGTACTTC.